The 9 T cell receptor beta chains in this list originate from one sample, sequenced in a study of cytomegalovirus exposure and HLA in healthy donors. The PCR used 60 Vbeta and 13 Jbeta primers. Measured with immunoSEQ multiplex PCR; TCRdb has only the in-frame clones, and not every one. There are some 130,000 clones in the sample; 60% to 85% occur only once, and over 1% lies in the top ten. Source material: PBMCs. Receptors originate from a male donor in good health and CMV-seropositive.

The V call is TRBV7-9, the J call TRBJ1-4, with D possibly matching TRBD1 (6 bases). The CDR3 consists of 11 residues. Looked up from germline, CDR1 is SEHNR and CDR2 is FQNEAQ (reference sequence). V gave up 10 bases and J gave up 8 bases, with 11 bases separating them. The CDR3 DNA is TGTGCCAACCGGGGGGCGGAAAAACTGTTTTTT. Translating gives CANRGAEKLFF.

The chain recombines TRBV5-4 with TRBJ1-3, with 7 bases matching TRBD1. The ends lost 4 bases at V and 4 bases at J; junction bases unmatched: 5. The CDR3 covers 14 residues. Germline CDR1 SGHNT, CDR2 YYREEE (reference sequence). The CDR3 region has the DNA TGTGCCAGCAGCCCGACAGGGAGAGGAAACACCATATATTTT. Translated, it gives CASSPTGRGNTIYF.

This clone was observed a few times. V usage is TRBV6-6 and J usage is TRBJ1-1; D unclear. V lost 10 bases and J lost 4, with 13 bases in between. Germline V gives CDR1 MNHNY, CDR2 SVGAGI (reference sequence). The CDR3 loop spans 12 amino acids. CDR3 sequence reads: CAIKQDTTEAFF. Written as DNA, the CDR3 is TGTGCCATCAAGCAGGATACCACTGAAGCTTTCTTT.

The rearrangement uses TRBV5-6 and TRBJ2-3, with a tentative D call TRBD2 (6 bases). From germline, CDR1 is SGHDT and CDR2 YYEEEE. The CDR3 runs 17 residues. V lost 0 bases and J 0 bases, leaving 14 bases between the germline ends. CDR3 region: CASSLGATSPSTDTQYF. In nucleotides, the CDR3 is TGTGCCAGCAGCTTGGGGGCGACTAGTCCTAGCACAGATACGCAGTATTTT.

V usage is TRBV29-1 and J usage is TRBJ1-4; possibly TRBD1 for D (6 bases). Deletions cut 1 base from V and 7 bases from J, with 16 bases between. The germline CDR1 and CDR2 sequences are SQVTM and ANQGSEA. The CDR3 runs 15 residues. CDR3 region: CSVEGTGKRGEKLFF. DNA for the CDR3: TGCAGCGTTGAAGGTACAGGGAAGCGGGGTGAAAAACTGTTTTTT.

The chain uses TRBV5-1 and TRBJ2-5, with a possible D match to TRBD1 (6 bases). V was clipped by 1 base and J by 1 base, with 14 bases between them. Per the germline V gene, CDR1 is SGHRS and CDR2 is YFSETQ. There are 16 residues in the CDR3. The CDR3 bases are TGCGCCAGCAGCTTGAATTACAGGGTTCGCCAAGAGACCCAGTACTTC. It yields the protein CASSLNYRVRQETQYF.

Regarding this clone: Other DNA sequences within the sample encode an identical CDR3. This chain connects TRBV7-2 to TRBJ1-2; tentative D call: TRBD1 (5 bases). The CDR3 contains 13 residues. CDR1 is SGHTA and CDR2 is FQGNSA in the germline V gene. The V and J ends lost 3 bases and 1 base respectively, with 6 bases between them. CDR3 sequence reads: CASSFDSNYGYTF. The DNA for the CDR3 is TGTGCCAGCAGCTTTGACAGTAACTATGGCTACACCTTC.

J is TRBJ2-2 and V is TRBV30; possibly TRBD1 for D (6 bases). V lost 3 bases and J lost 0, with 8 bases in between. Germline V gives CDR1 GTSNPN, CDR2 SVGIG (reference sequence). CDR3 length: 14 residues. CDR3 in amino acids: CAWRQGPNTGELFF. Here the CDR3 DNA reads TGTGCCTGGAGGCAGGGGCCGAACACCGGGGAGCTGTTTTTT.

The chain has TRBV5-1 and TRBJ1-1; tentative D call: TRBD1 (6 bases). Germline V gene lookup returns CDR1 SGHRS and CDR2 YFSETQ. This CDR3 has 16 residues. V gave up 0 bases and J gave up 0 bases, with 12 bases separating them. The CDR3 DNA is TGCGCCAGCAGCTTGGTCGGGGGGGGCCTGAACACTGAAGCTTTCTTT. The encoded protein is CASSLVGGGLNTEAFF.